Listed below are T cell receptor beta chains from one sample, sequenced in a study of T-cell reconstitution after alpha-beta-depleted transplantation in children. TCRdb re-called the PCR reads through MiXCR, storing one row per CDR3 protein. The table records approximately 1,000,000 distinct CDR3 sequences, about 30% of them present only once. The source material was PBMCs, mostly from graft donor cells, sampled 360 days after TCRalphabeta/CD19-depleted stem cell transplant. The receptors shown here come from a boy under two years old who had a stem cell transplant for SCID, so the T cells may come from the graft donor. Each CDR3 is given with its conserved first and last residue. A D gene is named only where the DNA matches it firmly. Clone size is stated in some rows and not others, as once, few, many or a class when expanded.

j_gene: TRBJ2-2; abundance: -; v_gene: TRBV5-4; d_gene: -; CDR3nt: TGTGCCAGCAGCTCCCCCCAGGGTAACGGGGAGCTGTTTTTT; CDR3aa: CASSSPQGNGELFF
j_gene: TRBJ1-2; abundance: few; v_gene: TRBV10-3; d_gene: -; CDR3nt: TGTGCCATCAGTGGGGATTCGCTCTCGGGCTACACCTTC; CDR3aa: CAISGDSLSGYTF
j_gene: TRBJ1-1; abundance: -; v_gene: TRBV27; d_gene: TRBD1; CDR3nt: TGTGCCAGCAGTTCCCCGGGACAGTGGGATGGAGCTTTCTTT; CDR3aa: CASSSPGQWDGAFF
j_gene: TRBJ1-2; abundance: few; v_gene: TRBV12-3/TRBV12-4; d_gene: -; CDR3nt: TGTGCCAGCAGTCGGGGCTTTCCGGGCTACACCTTC; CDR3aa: CASSRGFPGYTF
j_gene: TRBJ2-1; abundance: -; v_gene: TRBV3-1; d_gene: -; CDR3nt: TGTGCCAGCAGCCACGGGAAAGGGCCCAATCAGTTCTTC; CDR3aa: CASSHGKGPNQFF
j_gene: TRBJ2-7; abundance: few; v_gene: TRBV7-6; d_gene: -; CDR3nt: TGTGCCAGCAGCTTAGCTGTCACCGCCTACGAGCAGTACTTC; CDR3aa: CASSLAVTAYEQYF
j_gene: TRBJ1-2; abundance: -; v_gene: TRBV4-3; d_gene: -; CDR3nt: TGCGCCAGCAGCCAAGTCGAAGGGTTCTATGGCTACACCTTC; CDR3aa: CASSQVEGFYGYTF
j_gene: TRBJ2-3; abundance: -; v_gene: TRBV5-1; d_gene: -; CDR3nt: TGCGCCAGCCGAATTGGGAATACGCAGTATTTT; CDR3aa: CASRIGNTQYF
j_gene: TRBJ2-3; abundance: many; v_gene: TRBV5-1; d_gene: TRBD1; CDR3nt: TGCGCCAGCAGCTTGCCCACAGGGGCGCGGGATACGCAGTATTTT; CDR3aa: CASSLPTGARDTQYF
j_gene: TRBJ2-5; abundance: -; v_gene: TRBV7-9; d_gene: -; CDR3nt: TGTGCCAGCAGCCTAAGGGGGGCAGGAAATCAAGAGACCCAGTACTTC; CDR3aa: CASSLRGAGNQETQYF
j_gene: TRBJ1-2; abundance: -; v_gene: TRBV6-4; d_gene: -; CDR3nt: TGTGCCAGCAGTCCCTCCATGACAGTTGGGGCTGGCTACCCCTTC; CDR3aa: CASSPSMTVGAGYPF
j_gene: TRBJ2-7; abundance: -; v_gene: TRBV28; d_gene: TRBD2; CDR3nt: TGTGCCAGCAGTACCTTAGCGGGGCTATGCTACGAGCAGTACTTC; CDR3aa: CASSTLAGLCYEQYF
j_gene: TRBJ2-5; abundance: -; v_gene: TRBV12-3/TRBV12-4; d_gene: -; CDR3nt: TGTGCCAGCAGTCAACCCCTGGACAGGGAGGGAGGAGAGACCCAGTACTTC; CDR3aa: CASSQPLDREGGETQYF
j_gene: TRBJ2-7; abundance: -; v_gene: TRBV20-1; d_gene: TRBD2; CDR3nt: TGCAGTGCTAGACTAGCGGCTTCCTACGAGCAGTACTTC; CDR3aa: CSARLAASYEQYF
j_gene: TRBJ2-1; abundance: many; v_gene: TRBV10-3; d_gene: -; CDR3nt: TGTGCCGTAGGGGGTGGGCGGGGGCGCACCTACAATGAGCAGTTCTTC; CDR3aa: CAVGGGRGRTYNEQFF
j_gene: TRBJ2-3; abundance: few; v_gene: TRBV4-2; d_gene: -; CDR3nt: TGTGCCAGCAGCCAAGGACAGGCGAAAGCAGATACGCAGTATTTT; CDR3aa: CASSQGQAKADTQYF
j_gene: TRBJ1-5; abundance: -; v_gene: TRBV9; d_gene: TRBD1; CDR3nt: TGTGCCAGCAGCGTAGTCAGAACAGGGGGCAGACAGCCCCAGCATTTT; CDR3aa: CASSVVRTGGRQPQHF
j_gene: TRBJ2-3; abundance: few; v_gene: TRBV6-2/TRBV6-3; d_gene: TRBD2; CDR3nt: TGTGCCAGCAGTTACTCGAAGAGAGCGGGGGCTCCTACGTTCACGCAGTATTTT; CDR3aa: CASSYSKRAGAPTFTQYF
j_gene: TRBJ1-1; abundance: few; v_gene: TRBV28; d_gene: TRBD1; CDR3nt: TGTGCCAGCAGTCTCGGGACAGGGTCGATGACTGAAGCTTTCTTT; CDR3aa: CASSLGTGSMTEAFF
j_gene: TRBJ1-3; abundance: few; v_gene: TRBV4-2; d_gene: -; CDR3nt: TGTGCCAGCAGCCAAGATCACTTAGTCCTATCAATAAAAGAAGGGAGAAACACCATATATTTT; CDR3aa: CASSQDHLVLSIKEGRNTIYF
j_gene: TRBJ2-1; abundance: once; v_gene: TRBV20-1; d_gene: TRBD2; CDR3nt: TGCAGTGCTACAAGCGGGGGGGCCCACAATGAGCAGTTCTTC; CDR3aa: CSATSGGAHNEQFF
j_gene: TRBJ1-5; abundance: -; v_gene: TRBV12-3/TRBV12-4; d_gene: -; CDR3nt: TGTGCCAGCAGTTTAGGACAGCAATATCAGCCCCAGCATTTT; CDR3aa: CASSLGQQYQPQHF
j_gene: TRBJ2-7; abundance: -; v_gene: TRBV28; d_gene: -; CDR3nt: TGTGCCAGCAGTTTCCGGGCGGGCTGGGAGGACTACGAGCAGTACTTC; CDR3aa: CASSFRAGWEDYEQYF
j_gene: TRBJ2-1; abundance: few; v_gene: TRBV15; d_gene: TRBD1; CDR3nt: TGTGCCACCAGCAGTCCAGGGGGTGAGCAGTTCTTC; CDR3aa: CATSSPGGEQFF
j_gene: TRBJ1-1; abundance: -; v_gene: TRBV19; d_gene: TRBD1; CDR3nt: TGTGCCAGTAGCAGGGGGTTAAATCTTGGCACTGAAGCTTTCTTT; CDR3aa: CASSRGLNLGTEAFF
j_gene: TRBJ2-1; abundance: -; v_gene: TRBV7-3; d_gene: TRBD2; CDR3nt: TGTGCCAGCAGTTCTCTAGCGGGGGGCCCGTTGAGCTCCTACAATGAGCAGTTCTTC; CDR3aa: CASSSLAGGPLSSYNEQFF
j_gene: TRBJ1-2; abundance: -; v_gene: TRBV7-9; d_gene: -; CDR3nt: TGTGCCAGCAGCCTCGTCATAACGGGCTCCTATGGCTACACCTTC; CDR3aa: CASSLVITGSYGYTF
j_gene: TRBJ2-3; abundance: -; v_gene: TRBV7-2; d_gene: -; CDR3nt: TGTGCCAGCAGCCCACTGGGTCGGGGGCTCCGCACAGATACGCAGTATTTT; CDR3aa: CASSPLGRGLRTDTQYF
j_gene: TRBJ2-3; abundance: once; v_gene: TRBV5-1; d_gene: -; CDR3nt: TGCGCCAGCAGCTTGGCCAGAGGGTACACAGATACGCAGTATTTT; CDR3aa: CASSLARGYTDTQYF
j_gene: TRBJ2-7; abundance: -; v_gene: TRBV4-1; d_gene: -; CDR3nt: TGCGCCAGCAGGCAGATGGGCCGTCGGGACAACGAGCAGTACTTC; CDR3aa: CASRQMGRRDNEQYF
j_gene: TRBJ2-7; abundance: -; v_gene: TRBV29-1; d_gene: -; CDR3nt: TGCAGCGTTGGGAGGGAGGGGGTGACCTACGAGCAGTACTTC; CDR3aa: CSVGREGVTYEQYF
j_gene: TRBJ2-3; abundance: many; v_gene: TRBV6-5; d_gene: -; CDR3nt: TGTGCCAGCAGTTACGAGGGGCGCGGCACAGATACGCAGTATTTT; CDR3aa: CASSYEGRGTDTQYF
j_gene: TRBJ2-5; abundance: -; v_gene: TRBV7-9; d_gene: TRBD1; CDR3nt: TGTGCCAGCAGCTTATCAGGGGGCCTAGAGACCCAGTACTTC; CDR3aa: CASSLSGGLETQYF
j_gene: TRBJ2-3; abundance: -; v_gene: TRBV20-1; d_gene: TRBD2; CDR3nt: TGCAGTGCTTTAGCGGGGGCGGGAACGGATACGCAGTATTTT; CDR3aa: CSALAGAGTDTQYF
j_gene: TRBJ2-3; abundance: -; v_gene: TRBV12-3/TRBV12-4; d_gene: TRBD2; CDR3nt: TGTGCCAGCAGGCTCGGGACTAGCGGGGGGGCCACAGATACGCAGTATTTT; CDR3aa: CASRLGTSGGATDTQYF
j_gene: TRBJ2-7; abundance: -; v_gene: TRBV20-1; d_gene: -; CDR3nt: TGCAGTGCTTCGACCCAGAGCTCCTACGAGCAGTACTTC; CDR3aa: CSASTQSSYEQYF
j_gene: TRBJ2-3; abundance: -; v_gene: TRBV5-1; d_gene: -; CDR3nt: TGCGCCAGCAGCTTGATTACTCACCGCACAGATACGCAGTATTTT; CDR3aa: CASSLITHRTDTQYF
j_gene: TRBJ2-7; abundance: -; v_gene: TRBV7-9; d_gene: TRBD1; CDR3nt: TGTGCCAGCAGCCAGCGAACAGGGGTATCGGACGAGCAGTACTTC; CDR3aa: CASSQRTGVSDEQYF
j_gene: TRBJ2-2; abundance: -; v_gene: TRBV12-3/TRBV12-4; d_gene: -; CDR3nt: TGTGCCAGCAGTCGTCCGGTACCCGGGGAGCTGTTTTTT; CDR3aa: CASSRPVPGELFF
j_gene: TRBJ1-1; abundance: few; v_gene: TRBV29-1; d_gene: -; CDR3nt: TGCAGCGTTGATGGGGTTACTGAAGCTTTCTTT; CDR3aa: CSVDGVTEAFF
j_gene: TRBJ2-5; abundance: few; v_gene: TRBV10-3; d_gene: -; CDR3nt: TGTGCCACCCTGCGGGGAGAAGAAGAGACCCAGTACTTC; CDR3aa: CATLRGEEETQYF
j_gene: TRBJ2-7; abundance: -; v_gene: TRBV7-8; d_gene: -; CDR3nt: TGTGCCAGCAGCCGAATACCGGGGTTCTCCTACGAGCAGTACTTC; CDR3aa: CASSRIPGFSYEQYF